Following are 32 T cell receptor beta chains from one sample sequenced in a study of cytomegalovirus exposure and HLA in healthy donors. Using immunoSEQ multiplex PCR, the repertoire was profiled, and TCRdb retains in-frame clones only, with some absent. Of approximately 150,000 clones listed, roughly 87% are singletons. The specimen sequenced was PBMCs. Every receptor here comes from a man aged 18 to 29 in good health and CMV-seropositive.

The V call is TRBV18, the J call TRBJ1-3, with TRBD1 matching 10 bases. Germline CDR1 and CDR2: KGHSH and LQKENI. This CDR3 region has 16 residues. V trimming: 4 bases; J trimming: 3 bases; junction bases outside the gene matches: 6. The CDR3 sequence: CASSQPGQGNGNTIYF. The CDR3 DNA follows: TGTGCCAGCTCACAACCGGGACAGGGGAATGGAAACACCATATATTTT.

The chain has TRBV4-1 and TRBJ2-5, with D possibly being TRBD1 (8 bases). The CDR3 has 16 amino acids. Germline V gene sequence: CDR1 MGHRA, CDR2 YSYEKL. Trimming removed 4 bases from V and 2 bases from J, with 17 bases in between. The chain's CDR3 is CASSPKGGTGQETQYF. The CDR3, as DNA: TGCGCCAGCAGCCCAAAGGGGGGGACAGGACAAGAGACCCAGTACTTC.

The chain combines TRBV30 with TRBJ2-3; D perhaps matches TRBD2 (6 bases). The V gene lost 4 bases and the J gene lost 3 bases, with 14 bases spanning the gap. This CDR3 region has 14 residues. The V gene's germline CDR1 is GTSNPN and CDR2 SVGIG (reference sequence). The DNA for the CDR3 is TGTGCCTGGACGCAAGTCGGGGGAACAGATACGCAGTATTTT. Translation gives CAWTQVGGTDTQYF. The complete variable domain, with remaining parts taken from reference TRBV30 and TRBJ2-3, reads SQTIHQWPATLVQPVGSPLSLECTVEGTSNPNLYWYRQAAGRGLQLLFYSVGIGQISSEVPQNLSASRPQDRQFILSSKKLLLSDSGFYLCAWTQVGGTDTQYFGPGTRLTVL.

The chain has TRBV7-9 and TRBJ2-2; D unresolved. Germline loops: CDR1 SEHNR, CDR2 FQNEAQ (reference sequence). Trimming shortened V by 3 bases and J by 4 bases, and 6 bases separated the two germline ends. The CDR3 extends over 13 amino acids. CDR3: CASSFRSTGELFF. CDR3 coding DNA: TGTGCCAGCAGCTTCCGGAGCACCGGGGAGCTGTTTTTT.

The chain couples TRBV10-2 to TRBJ1-1, with 10 bases fitting TRBD1. CDR3 length: 14 amino acids. CDR1 and CDR2 (germline): WSHSY, SAAADI. V shed 8 bases and J 0 bases; nucleotides not matched to a gene: 3. In nucleotides, the CDR3 is TGCGCCAGCTCGGGACAGGGGATGAACACTGAAGCTTTCTTT. This codes for CASSGQGMNTEAFF.

This clone was seen only a few times. The chain links TRBV4-1 to TRBJ2-7, with 9 bases lining up with TRBD1. The CDR3 is 15 amino acids. Germline CDR1 and CDR2: MGHRA and YSYEKL. Trimming cost V 1 base and J 5 bases; bases outside gene matches: 6. As DNA, the CDR3 is TGCGCCAGCAGCCAAGGGGGACAGGGTATCGACGAGCAGTACTTC. It codes for CASSQGGQGIDEQYF.

The chain carries TRBV6-6 and TRBJ1-1, with D possibly TRBD1 on 5 matching bases. V was cut by 10 bases and J by 2 bases, with 17 bases left in between. The CDR3 has 14 amino acids. CDR1 is MNHNY and CDR2 is SVGAGI in the germline V gene (reference sequence). CDR3 region: CATSYSTVNTEAFF. Here the CDR3 DNA reads TGTGCCACCTCGTACTCGACAGTAAACACTGAAGCTTTCTTT.

The V and J genes are TRBV11-2 and TRBJ2-3; D might be TRBD2 (6 bases). The CDR3 contains 14 residues. CDR1 and CDR2 (germline): SGHAT, FQNNGV. The V gene lost 5 bases and the J gene lost 3 bases, with 12 bases spanning the gap. CDR3 loop: CASSQRDFTDTQYF. The CDR3 DNA sequence: TGTGCCAGCAGCCAAAGGGACTTTACAGATACGCAGTATTTT.

The V call is TRBV11-2, the J call TRBJ2-7; 7 bases are shared with TRBD2. Germline V gene data show CDR1 as SGHAT and CDR2 as FQNNGV. Losses at the gene ends were 6 bases for V and 2 bases for J; bases not matched to a gene: 16. The CDR3 consists of 17 residues. As DNA, the CDR3 is TGTGCCAGCAGGTCCCTGGGGCGAGGGAGGGCGGCCTACGAGCAGTACTTC. As protein: CASRSLGRGRAAYEQYF.

The genes are TRBV5-1 and TRBJ2-5, with TRBD1 matching over 9 bases. The J segment lost 4 bases and the V segment lost 0 bases, leaving 7 bases of the junction unmatched. This CDR3 spans 16 amino acids. Looked up from germline, CDR1 is SGHRS and CDR2 is YFSETQ. The CDR3 sequence is CASSLDPGQGAETQYF. The CDR3, as DNA: TGCGCCAGCAGCTTGGATCCGGGACAGGGAGCAGAGACCCAGTACTTC. The entire variable domain, with the rest obtained from reference TRBV5-1 and TRBJ2-5, is as follows: KAGVTQTPRYLIKTRGQQVTLSCSPISGHRSVSWYQQTPGQGLQFLFEYFSETQRNKGNFPGRFSGRQFSNSRSEMNVSTLELGDSALYLCASSLDPGQGAETQYFGPGTRLLVL.

V and J are TRBV6-1 and TRBJ1-2, with D possibly being TRBD1 (6 bases). Germline values: CDR1 MNHNS, CDR2 SASEGT. Deletions cut 8 bases from V and 1 base from J, with 8 bases between. This CDR3 is built from 12 residues. As DNA, the CDR3 is TGTGCCAGCTGGGACATTAACTATGGCTACACCTTC. As protein: CASWDINYGYTF.

The rearrangement joins TRBV6-5 to TRBJ2-4; D gene unclear. In germline, CDR1 is MNHEY, CDR2 SVGAGI. The CDR3 contains 13 residues. Between the trimmed V and J ends, which lost 6 bases and 0 bases, there was a span of 6 bases. CDR3 amino acids: CASRQLAKNIQYF. CDR3 coding DNA: TGTGCCAGCAGACAGTTAGCCAAAAACATTCAGTACTTC.

V usage is TRBV7-6 and J usage is TRBJ2-1, with 12 bases lining up with TRBD2. This CDR3 has 15 amino acids. J was trimmed by 8 bases and V by 4 bases; bases with no gene match: 6. Germline V gives CDR1 SGHVS, CDR2 FNYEAQ. The CDR3: CASSSTSGRTDEQFF. CDR3 DNA sequence: TGTGCCAGCAGCTCCACTAGCGGGAGGACGGATGAGCAGTTCTTC.

The V call is TRBV7-9, the J call TRBJ1-1, with 7 bases aligning to TRBD1. Germline-derived CDR1 and CDR2 are SEHNR and FQNEAQ (reference sequence). The length of the CDR3 is 14 residues. V lost 1 base to trimming and J lost 5 bases; unmatched junction nucleotides: 4. The CDR3 DNA is TGTGCCAGCAGCTTAGAGGGGGCGCTTACTGAAGCTTTCTTT. Residues: CASSLEGALTEAFF.

The chain recombines TRBV5-1 with TRBJ2-7; TRBD2 aligns across 11 bases. Germline loops: CDR1 SGHRS, CDR2 YFSETQ. This CDR3 spans 15 amino acids. J was trimmed by 3 bases and V by 4 bases; bases with no gene match: 6. The CDR3 nucleotides read TGCGCCAGCAGCATAGCGGGAGGGATAAACTACGAGCAGTACTTC. Translation: CASSIAGGINYEQYF.

The gene calls are TRBV10-2 and TRBJ1-2, with D tentatively TRBD1 (5 bases). Germline assignment: CDR1 WSHSY and CDR2 SAAADI. This CDR3 has 13 amino acids. V was clipped by 6 bases and J by 2 bases, with 10 bases between them. CDR3: CASSGGVNYGYTF. CDR3 nucleotide sequence: TGCGCCAGCAGCGGGGGGGTGAACTATGGCTACACCTTC.

The chain combines TRBV19 with TRBJ2-3, with D possibly TRBD2 on 6 matching bases. The germline gives CDR1 LNHDA, CDR2 SQIVND (reference sequence). The CDR3 totals 13 residues. V shed 10 bases and J shed 3 bases, with 14 bases lying between them. CDR3: CAIRGSATDTQYF. DNA of the CDR3: TGTGCCATCCGGGGGAGCGCTACAGATACGCAGTATTTT.

CDR3 DNA sequence: TGTGCCAGCAGTCGACAGGCCGGCAGTCAGCCCCAGCATTTT. Translated, it gives CASSRQAGSQPQHF. The chain links TRBV28 to TRBJ1-5, with D possibly being TRBD1 (6 bases). Trimming removed 5 bases from V and 6 bases from J, with 14 bases in between. The CDR3 covers 14 residues. Looked up from germline, CDR1 is MDHEN and CDR2 is SYDVKM.

The chain has TRBV7-8 and TRBJ2-7; 7 nucleotides line up with TRBD1. Trimming at V came to 5 bases and at J to 0 bases, leaving 7 bases not matched to a gene. Looked up from germline, CDR1 is SGHVS and CDR2 is FQNEAQ. The CDR3 loop spans 15 amino acids. The chain's CDR3 is CASSPPDRFSYEQYF. DNA for the CDR3: TGTGCCAGCAGCCCCCCGGACAGGTTCTCCTACGAGCAGTACTTC.

The chain is built from TRBV2 and TRBJ2-7, with 8 bases fitting TRBD2. Germline-derived CDR1 and CDR2 are SNHLY and FYNNEI. Trimming at V came to 8 bases and at J to 5 bases, leaving 8 bases not matched to a gene. The CDR3 runs 13 residues. This CDR3 is CASGPRREDEQYF. In DNA form, the CDR3 reads TGTGCCAGCGGTCCCAGGCGGGAGGACGAGCAGTACTTC.

The chain is built from TRBV11-2 and TRBJ1-1, with D possibly being TRBD1 (5 bases). Looked up from germline, CDR1 is SGHAT and CDR2 is FQNNGV. Trimming removed 0 bases from V and 4 bases from J, with 9 bases in between. The CDR3 is 14 residues long. CDR3 residues: CASSLDVGGTEAFF. DNA of the CDR3: TGTGCCAGCAGCTTAGATGTGGGGGGCACTGAAGCTTTCTTT. The whole variable domain, filled in from reference TRBV11-2 and TRBJ1-1, reads EAGVAQSPRYKIIEKRQSVAFWCNPISGHATLYWYQQILGQGPKLLIQFQNNGVVDDSQLPKDRFSAERLKGVDSTLKIQPAKLEDSAVYLCASSLDVGGTEAFFGQGTRLTVV.

The chain joins TRBV2 to TRBJ2-1; 9 bases are a match to TRBD1. The CDR3 loop spans 15 amino acids. V lost 8 bases and J lost 2; bases outside the gene matches: 7. Germline assignment: CDR1 SNHLY and CDR2 FYNNEI. The CDR3 region is CASRAGQGTYNEQFF. CDR3 coding DNA: TGTGCCAGCCGCGCGGGACAGGGCACCTACAATGAGCAGTTCTTC.

This clone has more than one count but fewer than ten. This rearrangement joins TRBV4-2 to TRBJ1-5; TRBD1 aligns across 10 bases. The germline CDR1 and CDR2 sequences are LGHNA and YNFKEQ. The ends lost 0 bases at V and 6 bases at J; junction bases unmatched: 11. This CDR3 has 18 amino acids. Here the CDR3 DNA reads TGTGCCAGCAGCCAAGAGTATTTGCGCGGGACAGGGGCTCAGCCCCAGCATTTT. It codes for CASSQEYLRGTGAQPQHF.

V usage is TRBV12-5 and J usage is TRBJ1-2; 9 bases map to TRBD1. CDR3 length: 19 residues. V lost 0 bases to trimming and J lost 4 bases; unmatched junction nucleotides: 15. CDR1 LGHNT and CDR2 FRNRAP come from the germline V gene. CDR3 bases: TGTGCTAGTGGTTTGGTACGGGGAACCGGGACAGGGACCCTCTATGGCTACACCTTC. Protein sequence: CASGLVRGTGTGTLYGYTF. Based on the CDR3 plus reference TRBV12-5 and TRBJ1-2, the full variable domain is DARVTQTPRHKVTEMGQEVTMRCQPILGHNTVFWYRQTMMQGLELLAYFRNRAPLDDSGMPKDRFSAEMPDATLATLKIQPSEPRDSAVYFCASGLVRGTGTGTLYGYTFGSGTRLTVV.

V gene TRBV19 combines with J gene TRBJ1-2; TRBD1 matches at 10 bases. The V gene's germline CDR1 is LNHDA and CDR2 SQIVND (reference sequence). Trimming removed 11 bases from V and 4 bases from J; junction bases left unmatched: 16. The length of the CDR3 is 16 residues. CDR3 residues: CAGSQKRDRGFYGYTF. Written as DNA, the CDR3 is TGTGCCGGGTCCCAAAAAAGGGACAGGGGATTCTATGGCTACACCTTC.

The rearrangement uses TRBV7-9 and TRBJ2-3; D is perhaps TRBD2 (6 bases). V dropped 8 bases and J dropped 0 bases, with 15 bases sitting between them. CDR3 length: 15 residues. Per the germline V gene, CDR1 is SEHNR and CDR2 is FQNEAQ (reference sequence). The CDR3 region is CASSFGDSSTDTQYF. The CDR3 coding sequence is TGTGCCAGCTCCTTCGGGGACTCAAGCACAGATACGCAGTATTTT.

V gene TRBV19 combines with J gene TRBJ1-5, with 7 bases fitting TRBD1. The germline gives CDR1 LNHDA, CDR2 SQIVND (reference sequence). The CDR3 consists of 17 residues. Trimming cost V 3 bases and J 0 bases; bases outside gene matches: 8. CDR3 bases: TGTGCCAGTAGTATGTGGGACAGATCCTATAGCAATCAGCCCCAGCATTTT. Its translation: CASSMWDRSYSNQPQHF.

This chain uses TRBV27 with TRBJ1-1; weak D call: TRBD1 (6 bases). Germline V gene sequence: CDR1 MNHEY, CDR2 SMNVEV (reference sequence). Between the trimmed V and J ends, which lost 0 bases and 1 base, there was a span of 9 bases. CDR3 length: 15 residues. In nucleotides, the CDR3 is TGTGCCAGCAGTTTATCCGTGACAGGGAACACTGAAGCTTTCTTT. Its translation is CASSLSVTGNTEAFF.

The gene calls are TRBV7-9 and TRBJ2-7; D is perhaps TRBD2 (6 bases). Trimming took off 2 bases at V and 0 bases at J, with 11 bases between the two ends. CDR3 length: 15 amino acids. From germline, CDR1 is SEHNR and CDR2 FQNEAQ (reference sequence). The CDR3 sequence is CASSLKEGSSYEQYF. In DNA, the CDR3 is TGTGCCAGCAGCTTAAAGGAGGGGAGCTCCTACGAGCAGTACTTC.

V gene TRBV6-5 combines with J gene TRBJ1-4; D is perhaps TRBD1 (6 bases). Germline CDR1 is MNHEY and CDR2 is SVGAGI. Between the trimmed V and J ends, which lost 3 bases and 8 bases, there was a span of 13 bases. This CDR3 has 14 amino acids. The chain's CDR3 is CASSYGGGGEKLFF. In DNA, the CDR3 is TGTGCCAGCAGTTATGGGGGCGGAGGAGAAAAACTGTTTTTT.

CDR3 DNA sequence: TGTGCCAGCAACAGGGCGAACACCGGGGAGCTGTTTTTT. This gives the protein CASNRANTGELFF. The genes are TRBV5-4 and TRBJ2-2; the D gene is possibly TRBD1 (6 bases). This CDR3 region has 13 residues. CDR1 SGHNT and CDR2 YYREEE come from the germline V gene (reference sequence). V gave up 6 bases and J gave up 0 bases, with 6 bases separating them.

CDR3 amino acids: CASSTGVTDTQYF. In DNA, the CDR3 is TGTGCCAGCAGCACGGGGGTCACAGATACGCAGTATTTT. The chain uses TRBV7-6 and TRBJ2-3; a possible D gene is TRBD2 (6 bases). Trimming took off 5 bases at V and 2 bases at J, with 8 bases between the two ends. This CDR3 is 13 amino acids long. Per the germline V gene, CDR1 is SGHVS and CDR2 is FNYEAQ.